The clone carrying this T cell receptor (beta chain) was detected ten times or more. Its matching antigen is unknown. The data derive from a study of T cell repertoires in cytomegalovirus infection. General study points: Cumulative frequency of public TCR beta families picked out carriers of CMV plus the relevant HLA.

This CDR3 is 13 amino acids long. The V end lost 1 base, the J end lost 0 bases, and 4 bases lay between the germline ends. Germline values: CDR1 SGHTA, CDR2 FQGNSA. MiXCR, applied by TCRdb to the reads, yields one record per CDR3 protein. The data hold about 310,000 distinct CDR3 sequences, with under 20% observed a single time. The chain joins TRBV7-2 to TRBJ2-7; D is unclear. The sample comprised PBMCs. The origin of this receptor is a human donor in good health (CMV status not recorded). Some clones in this sample may be carry-over from other donors' samples. This CDR3 is CASSLDSSYEQYF. CDR3 DNA: TGTGCCAGCAGCTTAGATAGCTCCTACGAGCAGTACTTC.